This T cell receptor (beta chain) derives from a study of beta chain features in type 1 diabetes listed by TCRdb under 2018. Regarding the complete study: Mean age, gender distribution, total cell number and subset yield were not different between patients and healthy donors. A total of around 100 million sorted cells were examined across all samples, and RNA yield correlated strongly with the number of cells per subset. In the study, recently diagnosed type 1 diabetes patients and matched healthy donors were compared on the TCRB repertoires of their sorted circulating CD4+ T cell subsets. Whereas all 30 or so donors provided naive and central memory subsets, regulatory and stem cell-like memory subsets were isolated from just 8 patients and about 8 healthy donors.

All of the isolated RNA was reverse transcribed with the High Capacity cDNA Reverse Transcription Kit, so expressed TCRB transcripts were sequenced. Naive, central memory and regulatory T cell samples underwent deep immunoSEQ sequencing, averaging around 3.9 million total reads per sample. Sorted cells were lysed in RLT buffer, and RNA was extracted using DNase-treated RNeasy Micro or Mini kits according to cell number. Each cell subset was processed separately to prevent cross-contamination, with patient and healthy donor samples processed together. The immunoSEQ multiplex PCR was used to amplify TCRB sequences from cDNA, yielding 87-bp fragments that span the CDR3 region. Sequencing of the amplicons was performed on the Illumina HiSeq platform. Regarding the original processing steps: Synthetic template baselines were used to correct PCR bias computationally, reads within Hamming distance 2 were collapsed together, and singletons that could not be merged were discarded. Reads were aligned against IMGT to assign V, D and J genes, CDR3 length and insertions or deletions at six rearrangement sites. Within each subset, clonotype counts were normalized to sorted cell number, after which true diversity and Gini coefficients were computed with the tcR R package. Repertoire sharing was quantified using the overlap coefficient calculated on TCRB nucleotide sequences. The table comes from immuneACCESS by way of TCRdb, which keeps in-frame sequences with V and J called. Part of the clones is missing from these tables; in studies checked, under half for an unresolved V gene and the rest for unknown reasons. V and J calls plus clone size are reproduced from that table; the DNA served to infer D and trimming. The sample table lists under 150,000 clones, around 51% of them with a count of one. Around 0.42% of the sample is taken by the ten largest.

Via the germline V gene, CDR1 is SGHTA and CDR2 FQGTGA. From its cysteine to its phenylalanine, the CDR3 spans 13 amino acids. CDR3 DNA is the only sequence kept; it has 39 bases, read in frame from the first base. V is pared back by 1 base and J by 10 bases, with 8 bases lying between the germline termini. A single peripheral blood draw of about 116 mL on average was collected from each donor into heparinised tubes. A BD FACSAria II and a panel including CD45RO, CCR7, CD25, CD127, CD95 and CD27 were used to sort naive, central memory, regulatory and stem cell-like memory CD4+ T cells. All sorted populations exceeded 95% purity. PBMCs were separated immediately by Lymphoprep density gradient centrifugation and were stained directly, without being cultured. Samples were stained and sorted in pairs, with one healthy donor and one patient per experiment, so that batch effects were minimized. Comments on this clone: Its binding antigen is unknown. Per-base qualities were not stored, and no clone one base away is much larger.

What the study reported, not specific to this receptor: Shorter templates might have been favored by PCR, but patient and control samples were amplified and corrected together, so both groups would have been affected equally by any skew. Naive, central memory and regulatory TCRB repertoires appeared more similar among patients than among healthy donors. In all four CD4+ subsets, TCRB CDR3 length was moderately but significantly shorter in type 1 diabetes patients. Because cDNA rather than genomic DNA was sequenced, highly expressing activated cells could have been over-represented, although no difference in activation and CD3 levels was found between groups. HLA sub-analyses involved small numbers of individuals, so any influence of HLA type on TCRB rearrangement remained unresolved. Fewer insertions and more nucleotide deletions at VDJ recombination sites were observed in patients with type 1 diabetes, implying thymic rearrangement abnormalities.

The sample was Tregs from blood. The cell subset or site label, as the study defines it: regulatory CD4+ T cells. The V gene is TRBV7-3 and the J gene is TRBJ1-6, with no confident D gene call. This receptor was obtained from a man in his late teens or twenties in good health. The CDR3 reads as follows: CASSLNPQSPLHF. The bases read TGTGCCAGCAGCTTAAACCCACAGTCACCCCTCCACTTT.